Each of the 29 T cell receptor beta chains below was sequenced from the same sample in a study of blood T cell repertoires in COVID-19. Clones were read by immunoSEQ multiplex PCR, and TCRdb kept only the in-frame ones, dropping some. The table lists hundreds of thousands of clones, approximately 90% of them singletons, with roughly 3.7% in the top ten. The sample was PBMCs or T cells enriched from blood (not recorded which). These receptors came from a woman aged 25 to 45 who had recovered from COVID-19.

This clone was detected many times. This CDR3 is also generated by other DNA sequences in the sample. This rearrangement joins TRBV5-1 to TRBJ2-1; 12 positions agree with TRBD2. CDR3 length equals 18 residues. Germline V gene data show CDR1 as SGHRS and CDR2 as YFSETQ. J was trimmed by 2 bases and V by 0 bases; bases with no gene match: 6. DNA of the CDR3: TGCGCCAGCAGCTTGGGCATCCTAGCGGGGGGGGCCTACAATGAGCAGTTCTTC. Amino acid sequence: CASSLGILAGGAYNEQFF.

The CDR3 DNA reads as TGTGCCAGCTCACCACACAAGACAGCTGAAGCTTTCTTT. This gives the protein CASSPHKTAEAFF. The J gene is TRBJ1-1, the V gene TRBV18, with a tentative D call TRBD1 (5 bases). V was trimmed by 1 base and J by 6 bases, leaving 9 bases between them. CDR3 length: 13 amino acids. Germline V gives CDR1 KGHSH, CDR2 LQKENI.

The chain recombines TRBV28 with TRBJ1-1; D gene unclear. This CDR3 region has 14 residues. V lost 3 bases, J lost 0 bases, and 8 bases lay in between. Germline-derived CDR1 and CDR2 are MDHEN and SYDVKM. The CDR3 DNA follows: TGTGCCAGCAGTTTGACTAGTGTGAACACTGAAGCTTTCTTT. Protein: CASSLTSVNTEAFF.

The chain is built from TRBV28 and TRBJ2-2, with 9 positions matching TRBD1. Germline values: CDR1 MDHEN, CDR2 SYDVKM. The CDR3 has 14 residues. Trimming removed 5 bases from V and 5 bases from J; junction bases left unmatched: 3. CDR3 loop: CASSTGGRTGELFF. CDR3 coding DNA: TGTGCCAGCAGTACAGGGGGCCGGACCGGGGAGCTGTTTTTT.

The chain is built from TRBV21-1 and TRBJ1-5. TRBV21-1 is classified as a pseudogene. The length of the CDR3 is 16 residues. The CDR3 nucleotides are TGTGCCAGCAGCAAAGAAGGCGGGGGAAGGAATCAGCCCCAGCATTTT. Translated, it gives CASSKEGGGRNQPQHF.

CDR3 nucleotide sequence: TGCAGCGTACGACAGGGGGCATGGGACACTGAAGCTTTCTTT. It encodes CSVRQGAWDTEAFF. This chain links TRBV29-1 with TRBJ1-1; 10 bases are a match to TRBD1. This CDR3 comprises 14 residues. Per germline, CDR1 SQVTM and CDR2 ANQGSEA. Germline trimming cut 6 bases from V and 3 bases from J; bases unmatched to any gene: 7.

The CDR3 DNA follows: TGCGCCAGCAGCTTGAGGGCTAGCGGGAGCACAGATACGCAGTATTTT. Translating gives CASSLRASGSTDTQYF. This chain uses TRBV5-1 with TRBJ2-3; 8 bases match TRBD2. The CDR3 is 16 residues long. Germline V CDR1 and CDR2: SGHRS, YFSETQ. The trim removed 1 base at V and 0 bases at J, leaving 4 bases unmatched. The full variable domain, its missing parts supplied by reference TRBV5-1 and TRBJ2-3, is KAGVTQTPRYLIKTRGQQVTLSCSPISGHRSVSWYQQTPGQGLQFLFEYFSETQRNKGNFPGRFSGRQFSNSRSEMNVSTLELGDSALYLCASSLRASGSTDTQYFGPGTRLTVL.

The rearrangement uses TRBV19 and TRBJ1-2, with 11 bases fitting TRBD1. Germline V lookup: CDR1 LNHDA, CDR2 SQIVND (reference sequence). This CDR3 has 13 residues. V trimming: 8 bases; J trimming: 10 bases; junction bases outside the gene matches: 9. CDR3 amino acids: CASYNYGQGAYTF. DNA of the CDR3: TGTGCCAGTTATAACTATGGACAGGGGGCCTACACCTTC. The full variable domain, rest sourced from reference TRBV19 and TRBJ1-2, is DGGITQSPKYLFRKEGQNVTLSCEQNLNHDAMYWYRQDPGQGLRLIYYSQIVNDFQKGDIAEGYSVSREKKESFPLTVTSAQKNPTAFYLCASYNYGQGAYTFGSGTRLTVV.

This chain uses TRBV10-3 with TRBJ2-3, with TRBD2 identical over 7 bases. Germline values: CDR1 ENHRY, CDR2 SYGVKD. CDR3 size: 15 residues. J was trimmed by 0 bases and V by 6 bases; bases with no gene match: 6. The CDR3 DNA sequence: TGTGCCATCAGCGGGACTACTGTGAGCACAGATACGCAGTATTTT. Translation: CAISGTTVSTDTQYF.

The CDR3 bases are TGTGCCAGCAGCGTAGGCCCCCCTCTGAGCGGGCCCTACAATGAGCAGTTCTTC. Translating it yields CASSVGPPLSGPYNEQFF. V usage is TRBV9 and J usage is TRBJ2-1; weak D call: TRBD2 (6 bases). V dropped 0 bases and J dropped 2 bases, with 18 bases sitting between them. This CDR3 spans 18 amino acids. Germline V lookup: CDR1 SGDLS, CDR2 YYNGEE.

This rearrangement joins TRBV5-6 to TRBJ2-1; D is unclear. The CDR3 covers 17 residues. V dropped 4 bases and J dropped 4 bases, with 21 bases sitting between them. Per the germline V gene, CDR1 is SGHDT and CDR2 is YYEEEE. The CDR3 nucleotides read TGTGCCAGCAGCCCCCGAAAGTTAGAACCACTATACAATGAGCAGTTCTTC. Translated: CASSPRKLEPLYNEQFF.

The chain is built from TRBV3-1 (or the pseudogene TRBV3-2) and TRBJ1-5, with TRBD1 matching 8 bases. The CDR3 runs to 16 residues. With 4 bases clipped from V and 5 bases from J, the junction kept 10 bases outside the gene matches. Germline-derived CDR1 and CDR2 are LGHDT and YNNKEL (reference sequence). CDR3 sequence: CASSLGLTQGDQPQHF. In DNA, the CDR3 is TGTGCCAGCAGCCTTGGCCTTACACAGGGGGATCAGCCCCAGCATTTT.

This chain links TRBV6-2 or TRBV6-3 with TRBJ1-5, with TRBD1 matching over 7 bases. CDR1 and CDR2 from the germline V gene are MNHEY and SVGEGT. There are 18 residues in the CDR3. With 2 bases clipped from V and 4 bases from J, the junction kept 14 bases outside the gene matches. CDR3 in amino acids: CASSYTKQGYSRNQPQHF. Written as DNA, the CDR3 is TGTGCCAGCAGTTACACTAAACAGGGGTATAGCCGAAATCAGCCCCAGCATTTT.

CDR3 sequence: CSVSPPGGRGTGELFF. CDR3 nucleotides: TGCAGCGTTTCTCCACCAGGGGGGAGAGGCACCGGGGAGCTGTTTTTT. The chain carries TRBV29-1 and TRBJ2-2, with D tentatively TRBD1 (7 bases). The CDR3 sequence is 16 residues long. Germline CDR1 reads SQVTM; CDR2 reads ANQGSEA. The V and J ends lost 5 bases and 4 bases respectively, with 20 bases between them.

As DNA, the CDR3 is TGCGCCAGCAGCTTGGGCCTAGCGGGAGGGCCTAGCTCCTACAATGAGCAGTTCTTC. Protein product: CASSLGLAGGPSSYNEQFF. V is TRBV5-1 and J is TRBJ2-1; 12 nucleotides line up with TRBD2. V lost 0 bases, J lost 0 bases, and 7 bases stayed unmatched. The CDR3 has 19 residues. CDR1 is SGHRS, CDR2 YFSETQ, per germline.

The chain has TRBV15 and TRBJ2-1; 7 nucleotides align to TRBD2. The CDR3 runs 15 residues. Germline V gives CDR1 LNHNV, CDR2 YYDKDF (reference sequence). Germline trimming cut 5 bases from V and 2 bases from J; bases unmatched to any gene: 6. CDR3 nucleotide sequence: TGTGCCACCAGCCCGACTAGCTTTGCCTACAATGAGCAGTTCTTC. Its translation is CATSPTSFAYNEQFF.

The chain employs TRBV5-6 and TRBJ2-1, with D possibly matching TRBD2 (5 bases). Germline-derived CDR1 and CDR2 are SGHDT and YYEEEE. V was trimmed by 0 bases and J by 7 bases, leaving 11 bases between them. CDR3 size: 14 residues. CDR3 protein: CASSLGEGSNEQFF. The CDR3 DNA is TGTGCCAGCAGCTTGGGGGAAGGGAGTAATGAGCAGTTCTTC.

The chain combines TRBV7-8 with TRBJ1-5; D may be TRBD1 (5 bases). This CDR3 is 15 amino acids long. The germline gives CDR1 SGHVS, CDR2 FQNEAQ. Trimming took off 8 bases at V and 0 bases at J, with 14 bases between the two ends. CDR3 DNA sequence: TGTGCCAGCGACGGCAGGGTACGTAGCAATCAGCCCCAGCATTTT. This gives the protein CASDGRVRSNQPQHF.

The genes are TRBV3-1 (or the pseudogene TRBV3-2) and TRBJ2-7; 10 bases agree with TRBD2. After removal of 1 base from V and 1 base from J, the junction contained 7 bases not matched to a gene. Per the germline V gene, CDR1 is LGHDT and CDR2 is YNNKEL (reference sequence). The CDR3 sequence is 17 residues long. CDR3 nucleotides: TGTGCCAGCAGCCAAGGGTCGCTAGCGGGAGTGTCCTACGAGCAGTACTTC. Amino acids: CASSQGSLAGVSYEQYF.

The gene calls are TRBV11-3 and TRBJ2-1; TRBD2 matches 9 bases. V shed 5 bases and J 2 bases; nucleotides not matched to a gene: 7. Germline V gene data show CDR1 as SGHNT and CDR2 as YENEEA. This CDR3 is 16 amino acids long. CDR3 sequence (DNA): TGTGCCAGCAGCCGAAGTAGCGGGAGTACCTACAATGAGCAGTTCTTC. It encodes CASSRSSGSTYNEQFF.

J is TRBJ1-2 and V is TRBV7-9; D not resolved. Germline loops: CDR1 SEHNR, CDR2 FQNEAQ (reference sequence). The CDR3 contains 15 residues. V was clipped by 1 base and J by 7 bases, with 16 bases between them. DNA for the CDR3: TGTGCCAGCAGCTTAGAGCAAGCGGGAGCCTTTGGCTACACCTTC. It encodes CASSLEQAGAFGYTF.

This clone was picked up one time. The CDR3 nucleotides read TGTGCCAGCAGCCAAGATGGGACAGGGCTTTACAATGAGCAGTTCTTC. It encodes CASSQDGTGLYNEQFF. The rearrangement joins TRBV4-2 to TRBJ2-1, with 9 bases lining up with TRBD1. The trim removed 0 bases at V and 4 bases at J, leaving 4 bases unmatched. Germline CDR1 and CDR2: LGHNA and YNFKEQ. CDR3 length: 16 residues.

The CDR3: CASSLGNLGMGEQFF. Written as DNA, the CDR3 is TGCGCCAGCAGCTTGGGGAACCTAGGAATGGGTGAGCAGTTCTTC. The V call is TRBV5-1, the J call TRBJ2-1; D ambiguous. Germline CDR1 SGHRS, CDR2 YFSETQ. The CDR3 runs 15 residues. Deletions cut 0 bases from V and 9 bases from J, with 16 bases between.

The genes are TRBV24-1 and TRBJ2-1; D unclear. Per germline, CDR1 KGHDR and CDR2 SFDVKD. The CDR3 contains 12 residues. Trimming removed 6 bases at V and 9 bases at J, with 11 bases between. CDR3 sequence: CATSLQVGEQFF. The CDR3 nucleotides read TGTGCCACCAGTCTCCAGGTGGGTGAGCAGTTCTTC.

CDR3 nucleotide sequence: TGTGCCATCAGAGCGGGACAGGGGACACACGAGCAGTACTTC. It codes for CAIRAGQGTHEQYF. This chain uses TRBV10-3 with TRBJ2-7; 10 bases align to TRBD1. CDR1 is ENHRY, CDR2 SYGVKD, per germline. The CDR3 contains 14 residues. V lost 6 bases to trimming and J lost 5 bases; unmatched junction nucleotides: 7.

CDR3 residues: CASSPQGRSGNSPLHF. In DNA, the CDR3 is TGTGCCAGCAGTCCACAGGGACGCTCAGGGAATTCACCCCTCCACTTT. The rearrangement uses TRBV6-6 and TRBJ1-6, with D possibly TRBD1 on 6 matching bases. V dropped 5 bases and J dropped 7 bases, with 18 bases sitting between them. CDR3 length equals 16 residues. Germline-derived CDR1 and CDR2 are MNHNY and SVGAGI (reference sequence).

In this sample, this clone turned up once. The chain recombines TRBV3-1 (or the pseudogene TRBV3-2) with TRBJ2-3; TRBD2 aligns across 10 bases. The CDR3 consists of 17 residues. Unmatched junction bases numbered 9, after V lost 0 bases and J lost 6 bases. Germline CDR1 and CDR2: LGHDT and YNNKEL (reference sequence). The CDR3 is CASSQDRASGRADTQYF. In DNA form, the CDR3 reads TGTGCCAGCAGCCAAGATCGGGCCAGCGGGAGGGCGGATACGCAGTATTTT.

The chain couples TRBV30 to TRBJ1-1; no clear D gene. Between the trimmed V and J ends, which lost 2 bases and 4 bases, there was a span of 14 bases. CDR1 and CDR2 from the germline V gene are GTSNPN and SVGIG (reference sequence). The CDR3 totals 14 residues. CDR3 region: CAWSRKGARTEAFF. The CDR3 DNA reads TGTGCCTGGAGTAGAAAGGGAGCCCGCACTGAAGCTTTCTTT.

This chain connects TRBV28 to TRBJ2-7, with 8 bases that match TRBD1. This CDR3 contains 14 residues. CDR1 and CDR2 (germline): MDHEN, SYDVKM. V lost 5 bases to trimming and J lost 7 bases; unmatched junction nucleotides: 10. CDR3 amino acids: CASSPGQAVGEQYF. Written as DNA, the CDR3 is TGTGCCAGCAGTCCGGGACAGGCCGTGGGAGAGCAGTACTTC.